The source of this TCR beta chain is a study of Graves' ophthalmopathy and Graves' hyperthyroidism. Study-level information: Untreated patients at initial diagnosis provided peripheral blood.

The study amplified TCR beta CDR3 regions using RNA transcripts. The first round was an RT-PCR with HTBI primers, and the second round was a multiplex PCR. A single record per CDR3 protein comes from TCRdb applying MiXCR to the multiplex PCR reads. Among 400,000 to 450,000 distinct CDR3 sequences listed, roughly 21% were seen once. Remarks on this clonotype: The junction departs from germline at one end; a sequencing error may be responsible.

The CDR3 has 13 amino acids. CDR1 and CDR2 (germline): SGHKS, YYEKEE (reference sequence). Material for sequencing was peripheral blood. The J gene is TRBJ1-1, the V gene TRBV5-5, with TRBD1 identical over 7 bases. The source of this sequence is a woman aged 18-35 years with stable Graves' hyperthyroidism. The CDR3 sequence is CASSPPGQTRVLF. As DNA, the CDR3 is TGTGCCAGCAGCCCTCCGGGACAGACGAGGGTCCTTTTT. The variable domain in full, completed from reference TRBV5-5 and TRBJ1-1, reads DAGVTQSPTHLIKTRGQQVTLRCSPISGHKSVSWYQQVLGQGPQFIFQYYEKEERGRGNFPDRFSARQFPNYSSELNVNALLLGDSALYLCASSPPGQTRVLFGQGTRLTVV.